What follows describes a single T cell receptor beta chain. The CDR3 has 15 amino acids. Germline trimming cut 6 bases from V and 5 bases from J; bases unmatched to any gene: 5. The sample comes from a study of identical twins. TCRdb processed the 5' RACE reads anew with MiXCR; each CDR3 protein has one entry. The sample records fewer than 900,000 distinct CDR3 sequences, about 20% being singletons. These sequences were also reported in another study, on T cells expressing NK-cell markers. From that study: Of the CD8+ T cell pool in roughly six donors, roughly 1.0-8% was accounted for by dominant NKG2C+ clonotypes. Clones of NKG2C+ T cells that had expanded were of unclear HCMV specificity.

Sequencing was carried out using PBMCs. This chain connects TRBV12-3 or TRBV12-4 to TRBJ2-1, with 12 bases lining up with TRBD1. The clonotype was recovered from a woman under 30 in good health. The CDR3: CASSRGQGANNEQFF. The CDR3 DNA reads as TGTGCCAGCAGCCGGGGACAGGGGGCGAACAATGAGCAGTTCTTC.